The TCR beta chain described here comes from a study of patients and donors after allogeneic stem cell transplantation. CDR1 is SEHNR and CDR2 is FQNEAQ in the germline V gene (reference sequence). There are 13 residues in the CDR3. Trimming removed 6 bases from V and 7 bases from J; junction bases left unmatched: 7. MiXCR, applied by TCRdb to the RT-PCR reads, yields one record per CDR3 protein. Of over 350,000 distinct CDR3 sequences listed, approximately 16% were seen once; the top ten hold just over 7%. This clonotype has only a few counts. The sample comprised blood, either unsorted or a sorted T cell fraction (not recorded which). The gene calls are TRBV7-9 and TRBJ1-2; 8 nucleotides agree with TRBD1. The receptor comes from a human donor who was either an allogeneic HSCT recipient or a stem cell or donor lymphocyte infusion donor (not recorded which). It is not recorded whose cells these are; they may come from a transplant donor. CDR3 bases: TGTGCCAGCAGGACAGGGGAATATGGTGGCTACACCTTC. This codes for CASRTGEYGGYTF.